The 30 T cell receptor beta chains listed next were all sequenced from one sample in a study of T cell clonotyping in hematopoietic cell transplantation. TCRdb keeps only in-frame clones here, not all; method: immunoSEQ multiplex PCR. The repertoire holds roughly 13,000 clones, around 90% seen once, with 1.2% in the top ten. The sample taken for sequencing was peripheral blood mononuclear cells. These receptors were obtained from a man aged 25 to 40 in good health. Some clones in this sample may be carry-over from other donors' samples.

CDR3 amino acids: CASRTIQGKTEAFF. The CDR3 coding sequence is TGTGCCAGCAGGACGATACAGGGGAAAACTGAAGCTTTCTTT. The gene calls are TRBV11-2 and TRBJ1-1; 7 bases align to TRBD1. There are 14 residues in the CDR3. Germline V gene sequence: CDR1 SGHAT, CDR2 FQNNGV. J was trimmed by 5 bases and V by 6 bases; bases with no gene match: 9.

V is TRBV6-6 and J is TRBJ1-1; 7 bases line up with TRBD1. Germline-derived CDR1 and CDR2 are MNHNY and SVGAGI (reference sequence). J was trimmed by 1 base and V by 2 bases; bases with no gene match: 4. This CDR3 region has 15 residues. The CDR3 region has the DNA TGTGCCAGCAGTTACCTAGCAGGGGGGAACACTGAAGCTTTCTTT. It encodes CASSYLAGGNTEAFF.

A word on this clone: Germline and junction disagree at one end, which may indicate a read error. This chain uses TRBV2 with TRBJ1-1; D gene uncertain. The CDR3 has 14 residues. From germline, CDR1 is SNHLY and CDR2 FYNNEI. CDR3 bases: TGTGCCAGCAGTGTCGCAGAGTTGAAAACTGAAGCTTTCTTT. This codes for CASSVAELKTEAFF.

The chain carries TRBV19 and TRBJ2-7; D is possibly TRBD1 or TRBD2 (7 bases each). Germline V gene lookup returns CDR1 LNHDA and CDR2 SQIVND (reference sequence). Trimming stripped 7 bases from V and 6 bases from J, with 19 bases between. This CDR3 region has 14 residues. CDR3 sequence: CASTHETGRGEQYF. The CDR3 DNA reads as TGTGCCAGTACCCACGAGACAGGGAGGGGCGAGCAGTACTTC.

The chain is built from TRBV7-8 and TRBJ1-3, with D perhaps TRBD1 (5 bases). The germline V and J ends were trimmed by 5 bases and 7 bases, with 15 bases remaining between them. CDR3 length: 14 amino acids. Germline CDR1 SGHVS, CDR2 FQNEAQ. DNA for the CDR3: TGTGCCAGCAGCCCTCTGAAGGGGAGGAACACCATATATTTT. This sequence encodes CASSPLKGRNTIYF.

This CDR3 is CASSPRDRGSGLYGYTF. In DNA form, the CDR3 reads TGTGCCAGCAGTCCCAGGGACAGGGGATCCGGACTCTATGGCTACACCTTC. The V call is TRBV2, the J call TRBJ1-2, with TRBD1 matching over 10 bases. The CDR3 length is 17 residues. Trimming took 5 bases from V and 4 from J; bases not matched to a gene: 13. CDR1 is SNHLY and CDR2 is FYNNEI in the germline V gene. The full variable domain, in which reference TRBV2 and TRBJ1-2 provide the parts outside the CDR3, is EPEVTQTPSHQVTQMGQEVILRCVPISNHLYFYWYRQILGQKVEFLVSFYNNEISEKSEIFDDQFSVERPDGSNFTLKIRSTKLEDSAMYFCASSPRDRGSGLYGYTFGSGTRLTVV.

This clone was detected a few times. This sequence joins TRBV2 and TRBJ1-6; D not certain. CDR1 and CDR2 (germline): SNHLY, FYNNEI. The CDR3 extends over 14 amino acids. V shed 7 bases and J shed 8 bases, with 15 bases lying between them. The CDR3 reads CASTGELGYSPLHF. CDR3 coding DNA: TGTGCCAGCACGGGTGAGCTGGGGTATTCACCCCTCCACTTT.

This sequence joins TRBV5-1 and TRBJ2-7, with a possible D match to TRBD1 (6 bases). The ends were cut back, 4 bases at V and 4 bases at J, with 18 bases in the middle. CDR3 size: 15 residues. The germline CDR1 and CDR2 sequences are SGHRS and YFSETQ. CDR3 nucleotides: TGCGCCAGCAGCCGGGGACAAGGCCCAGCTTACGAGCAGTACTTC. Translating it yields CASSRGQGPAYEQYF.

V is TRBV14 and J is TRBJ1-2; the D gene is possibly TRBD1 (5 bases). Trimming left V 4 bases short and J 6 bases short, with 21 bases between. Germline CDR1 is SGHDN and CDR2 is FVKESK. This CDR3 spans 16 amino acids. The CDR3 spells CASSPRQWKKPDGYTF. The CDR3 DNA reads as TGTGCCAGCAGCCCTAGACAGTGGAAAAAGCCTGATGGCTACACCTTC.

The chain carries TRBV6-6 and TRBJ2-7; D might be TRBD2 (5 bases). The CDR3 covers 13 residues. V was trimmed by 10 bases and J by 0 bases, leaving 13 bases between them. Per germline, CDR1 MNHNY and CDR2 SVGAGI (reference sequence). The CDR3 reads CATGKVSSYEQYF. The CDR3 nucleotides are TGTGCCACGGGGAAAGTGTCCTCCTACGAGCAGTACTTC.

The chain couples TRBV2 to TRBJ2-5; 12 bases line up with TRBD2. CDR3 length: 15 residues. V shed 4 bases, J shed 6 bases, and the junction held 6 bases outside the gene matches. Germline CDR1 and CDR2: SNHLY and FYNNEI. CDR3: CASSGPSGGAKTQYF. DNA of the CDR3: TGTGCCAGCAGTGGCCCTAGCGGGGGGGCTAAGACCCAGTACTTC.

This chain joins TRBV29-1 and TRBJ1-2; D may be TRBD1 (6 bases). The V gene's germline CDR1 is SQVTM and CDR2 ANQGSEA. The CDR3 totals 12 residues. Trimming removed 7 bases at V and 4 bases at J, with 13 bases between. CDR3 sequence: CSGVQGSYGYTF. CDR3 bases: TGCAGCGGGGTACAGGGCAGCTATGGCTACACCTTC.

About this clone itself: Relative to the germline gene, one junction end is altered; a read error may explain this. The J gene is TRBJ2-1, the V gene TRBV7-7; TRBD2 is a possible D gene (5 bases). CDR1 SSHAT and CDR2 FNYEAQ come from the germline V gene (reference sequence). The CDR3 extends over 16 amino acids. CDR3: CASSLLGREGANEQFF. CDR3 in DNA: TGTGCTAGCAGCTTATTAGGCCGGGAAGGAGCGAATGAGCAGTTCTTC.

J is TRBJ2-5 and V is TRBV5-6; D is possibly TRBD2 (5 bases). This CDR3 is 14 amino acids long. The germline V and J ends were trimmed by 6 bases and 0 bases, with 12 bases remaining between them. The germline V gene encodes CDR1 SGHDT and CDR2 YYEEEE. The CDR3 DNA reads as TGTGCCAGCACCTTTATAGCGTACCAAGAGACCCAGTACTTC. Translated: CASTFIAYQETQYF. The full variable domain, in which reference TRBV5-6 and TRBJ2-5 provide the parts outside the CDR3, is DAGVTQSPTHLIKTRGQQVTLRCSPKSGHDTVSWYQQALGQGPQFIFQYYEEEERQRGNFPDRFSGHQFPNYSSELNVNALLLGDSALYLCASTFIAYQETQYFGPGTRLLVL.

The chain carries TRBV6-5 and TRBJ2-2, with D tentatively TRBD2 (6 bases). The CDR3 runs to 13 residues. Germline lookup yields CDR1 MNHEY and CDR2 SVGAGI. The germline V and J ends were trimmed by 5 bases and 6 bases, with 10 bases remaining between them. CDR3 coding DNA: TGTGCCAGCAGTCTAGGGAGGTCCGGGGAGCTGTTTTTT. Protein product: CASSLGRSGELFF.

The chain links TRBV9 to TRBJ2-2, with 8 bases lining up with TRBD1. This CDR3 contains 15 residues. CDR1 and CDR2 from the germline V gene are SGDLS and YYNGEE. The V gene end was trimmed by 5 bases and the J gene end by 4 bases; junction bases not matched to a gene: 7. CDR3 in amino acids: CASRGQGATTGELFF. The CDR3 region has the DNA TGTGCCAGCAGAGGACAGGGTGCGACCACCGGGGAGCTGTTTTTT.

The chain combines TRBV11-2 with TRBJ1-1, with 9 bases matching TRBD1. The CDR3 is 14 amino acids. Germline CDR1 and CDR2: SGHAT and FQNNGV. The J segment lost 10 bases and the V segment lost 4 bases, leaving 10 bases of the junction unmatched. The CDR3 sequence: CASSSGTGRSVAFF. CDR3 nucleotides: TGTGCCAGCAGCTCCGGGACAGGGAGATCAGTAGCTTTCTTT.

The CDR3 DNA follows: TGTGCCAGCAGTGAAATAGGCGGAAACACCATATATTTT. Its translation is CASSEIGGNTIYF. The rearrangement joins TRBV2 to TRBJ1-3; no reliable D call. V shed 2 bases and J shed 4 bases, with 6 bases lying between them. The CDR3 spans 13 residues. The V gene's germline CDR1 is SNHLY and CDR2 FYNNEI.

The DNA for the CDR3 is TGCGCCAGCAGCTTGGGGCCCAGGGACGAGCAGTACTTC. Amino acid sequence: CASSLGPRDEQYF. The J gene is TRBJ2-7, the V gene TRBV5-1; D is perhaps TRBD1 (5 bases). CDR1 is SGHRS, CDR2 YFSETQ, per germline. This CDR3 spans 13 amino acids. V lost 0 bases and J lost 5, with 9 bases in between. Drawing the rest from reference TRBV5-1 and TRBJ2-7, the complete variable domain is KAGVTQTPRYLIKTRGQQVTLSCSPISGHRSVSWYQQTPGQGLQFLFEYFSETQRNKGNFPGRFSGRQFSNSRSEMNVSTLELGDSALYLCASSLGPRDEQYFGPGTRLTVT.

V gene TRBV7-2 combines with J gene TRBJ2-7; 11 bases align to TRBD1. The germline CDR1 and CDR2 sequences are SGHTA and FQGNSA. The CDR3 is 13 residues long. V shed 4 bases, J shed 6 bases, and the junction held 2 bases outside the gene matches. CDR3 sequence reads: CASSSDRGREQYF. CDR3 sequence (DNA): TGTGCCAGCAGCTCGGACAGGGGGCGCGAGCAGTACTTC.

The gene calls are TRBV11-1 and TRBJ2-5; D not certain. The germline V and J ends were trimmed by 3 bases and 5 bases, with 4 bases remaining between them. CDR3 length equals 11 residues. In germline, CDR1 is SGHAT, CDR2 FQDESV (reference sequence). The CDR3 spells CASSLGETQYF. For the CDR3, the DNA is TGTGCCAGCAGCTTGGGGGAGACCCAGTACTTC.

The CDR3 region is CASSSSYNSPLHF. CDR3 DNA sequence: TGTGCCAGCAGTAGCTCCTATAATTCACCCCTCCACTTT. The rearrangement uses TRBV5-6 and TRBJ1-6; D gene uncertain. Per germline, CDR1 SGHDT and CDR2 YYEEEE. The CDR3 sequence is 13 residues long. The V and J ends lost 5 bases and 0 bases respectively, with 3 bases between them.

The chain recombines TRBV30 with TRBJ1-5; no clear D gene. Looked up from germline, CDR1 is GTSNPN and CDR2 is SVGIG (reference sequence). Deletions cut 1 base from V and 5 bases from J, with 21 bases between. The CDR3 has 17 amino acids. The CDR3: CAWSGSGTGRIDQPQHF. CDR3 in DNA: TGTGCCTGGAGTGGGTCTGGAACGGGTAGAATAGATCAGCCCCAGCATTTT.

This CDR3 is CSARERTEAFF. Written as DNA, the CDR3 is TGCAGTGCTAGAGAGAGAACTGAAGCTTTCTTT. The chain joins TRBV20-1 to TRBJ1-1; D is uncertain. V was cut by 0 bases and J by 5 bases, with 4 bases left in between. CDR1 and CDR2 (germline): DFQATT, SNEGSKA (reference sequence). This CDR3 is built from 11 residues.

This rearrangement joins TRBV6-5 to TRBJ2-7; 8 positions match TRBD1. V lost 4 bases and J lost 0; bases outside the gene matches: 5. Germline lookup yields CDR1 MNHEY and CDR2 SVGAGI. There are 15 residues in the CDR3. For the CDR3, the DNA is TGTGCCAGCAGTTCCTACAGGGGGAACTCCTACGAGCAGTACTTC. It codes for CASSSYRGNSYEQYF.

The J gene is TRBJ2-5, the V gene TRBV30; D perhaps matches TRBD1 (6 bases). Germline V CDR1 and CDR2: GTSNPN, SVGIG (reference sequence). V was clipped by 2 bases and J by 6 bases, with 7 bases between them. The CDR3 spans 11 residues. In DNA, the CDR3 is TGTGCCTGGAGTACAGGGCAGACCCAGTACTTC. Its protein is CAWSTGQTQYF.

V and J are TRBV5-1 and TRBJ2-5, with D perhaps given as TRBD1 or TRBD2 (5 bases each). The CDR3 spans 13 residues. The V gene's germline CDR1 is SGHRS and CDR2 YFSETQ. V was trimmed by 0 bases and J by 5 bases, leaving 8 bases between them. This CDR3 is CASSLVGEETQYF. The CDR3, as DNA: TGCGCCAGCAGCTTGGTAGGGGAGGAGACCCAGTACTTC.

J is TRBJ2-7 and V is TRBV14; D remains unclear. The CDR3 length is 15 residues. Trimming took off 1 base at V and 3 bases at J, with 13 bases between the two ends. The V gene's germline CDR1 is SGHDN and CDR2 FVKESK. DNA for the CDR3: TGTGCCAGCAGCCAAGGAAAACAGCGATACTACGAGCAGTACTTC. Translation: CASSQGKQRYYEQYF.

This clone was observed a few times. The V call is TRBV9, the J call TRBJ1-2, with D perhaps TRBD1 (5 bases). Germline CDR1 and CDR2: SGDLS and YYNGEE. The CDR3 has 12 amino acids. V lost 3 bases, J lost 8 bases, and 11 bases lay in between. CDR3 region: CASSAGRQGYTF. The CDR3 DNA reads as TGTGCCAGCAGCGCAGGCAGACAGGGCTACACCTTC.

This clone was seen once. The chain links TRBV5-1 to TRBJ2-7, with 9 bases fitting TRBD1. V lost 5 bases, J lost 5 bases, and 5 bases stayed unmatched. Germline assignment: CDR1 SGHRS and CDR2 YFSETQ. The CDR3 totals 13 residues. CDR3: CASSRGTGNEQYF. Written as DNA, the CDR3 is TGCGCCAGCAGTCGCGGGACAGGGAACGAGCAGTACTTC.